These 29 T cell receptor beta chains were all obtained from the same sample, sequenced in a study of human thymus T cells. TCRdb's table, derived via immunoSEQ multiplex PCR, lists solely in-frame clones and lacks some. In the table there are some 40,000 clones, around 94% of which are singletons. Sample: blood. Source of these receptors: a boy younger than two with a congenital heart defect but otherwise immunologically healthy.

The chain has TRBV6-1 and TRBJ2-1; possibly TRBD2 for D (5 bases). The CDR3 loop spans 14 amino acids. Germline V gene sequence: CDR1 MNHNS, CDR2 SASEGT. V lost 6 bases and J lost 7, with 16 bases in between. The CDR3 DNA is TGTGCCAGCAGAATCCTAGCTGTCGGGAATGAGCAGTTCTTC. Encoded protein: CASRILAVGNEQFF.

This chain uses TRBV19 with TRBJ1-3; D gene uncertain. Germline lookup yields CDR1 LNHDA and CDR2 SQIVND (reference sequence). Trimming stripped 1 base from V and 0 bases from J, with 7 bases between. The CDR3 has 15 residues. CDR3 sequence (DNA): TGTGCCAGTAGTATAGTTGGCAGCTCTGGAAACACCATATATTTT. As protein: CASSIVGSSGNTIYF.

J is TRBJ2-7 and V is TRBV19, with TRBD2 matching 9 bases. Trimming at V came to 3 bases and at J to 6 bases, leaving 9 bases not matched to a gene. This CDR3 has 15 amino acids. CDR1 is LNHDA and CDR2 is SQIVND in the germline V gene (reference sequence). The CDR3 sequence: CASSMLGGGASEQYF. CDR3 coding DNA: TGTGCCAGTAGTATGTTGGGCGGGGGGGCTTCCGAGCAGTACTTC. Combining the CDR3 with reference TRBV19 and TRBJ2-7 gives the whole variable domain DGGITQSPKYLFRKEGQNVTLSCEQNLNHDAMYWYRQDPGQGLRLIYYSQIVNDFQKGDIAEGYSVSREKKESFPLTVTSAQKNPTAFYLCASSMLGGGASEQYFGPGTRLTVT.

The rearrangement uses TRBV2 and TRBJ2-1; D unclear. Germline values: CDR1 SNHLY, CDR2 FYNNEI. Trimming left V 3 bases short and J 5 bases short, with 2 bases between. This CDR3 spans 11 amino acids. The CDR3 here is CASSDNNEQFF. In DNA form, the CDR3 reads TGTGCCAGCAGTGACAACAATGAGCAGTTCTTC.

The CDR3 DNA reads as TGTGCCAGCAGTGAAACCAGGGGCTCCTATAATTCACCCCTCCACTTT. It translates to CASSETRGSYNSPLHF. The V gene is TRBV2, the J gene TRBJ1-6; D is perhaps TRBD1 (6 bases). From germline, CDR1 is SNHLY and CDR2 FYNNEI. The CDR3 is 16 residues long. Trimming removed 2 bases from V and 0 bases from J, with 8 bases in between. The full variable domain, rest sourced from reference TRBV2 and TRBJ1-6, is EPEVTQTPSHQVTQMGQEVILRCVPISNHLYFYWYRQILGQKVEFLVSFYNNEISEKSEIFDDQFSVERPDGSNFTLKIRSTKLEDSAMYFCASSETRGSYNSPLHFGNGTRLTVT.

V and J are TRBV4-3 and TRBJ2-5; 7 nucleotides align to TRBD1. CDR1 LGHNA and CDR2 YSLEER come from the germline V gene. CDR3 length: 14 amino acids. The junction had 2 bases not matched to a gene; V was cut back by 4 bases and J by 0 bases. Here the CDR3 reads CASSPGQYQETQYF. DNA for the CDR3: TGCGCCAGCAGCCCGGGACAGTACCAAGAGACCCAGTACTTC.

The chain couples TRBV5-1 to TRBJ1-1, with TRBD1 matching 10 bases. V lost 0 bases to trimming and J lost 3 bases; unmatched junction nucleotides: 2. The CDR3 contains 15 residues. Germline CDR1 SGHRS, CDR2 YFSETQ. The CDR3 nucleotides are TGCGCCAGCAGCTTGGGACAGGGGGCACACACTGAAGCTTTCTTT. Translation gives CASSLGQGAHTEAFF.

The rearrangement uses TRBV4-1 and TRBJ2-1, with D maybe TRBD1 (6 bases). The CDR3 is 17 residues long. Trimming left V 3 bases short and J 0 bases short, with 15 bases between. Germline V CDR1 and CDR2: MGHRA, YSYEKL. The CDR3 region has the DNA TGCGCCAGCAGCCAGGGCCCAGGGGTCCACTCCTACAATGAGCAGTTCTTC. Translated: CASSQGPGVHSYNEQFF.

V usage is TRBV7-2 and J usage is TRBJ2-3, with D perhaps TRBD2 (5 bases). Germline CDR1 and CDR2: SGHTA and FQGNSA. CDR3 length: 17 residues. V was cut by 6 bases and J by 0 bases, with 19 bases left in between. DNA of the CDR3: TGTGCCAGCAGGTCGGCTAGCTCCCTTTCTAGCACAGATACGCAGTATTTT. Amino acids: CASRSASSLSSTDTQYF.

V is TRBV5-4 and J is TRBJ1-2, with TRBD1 matching over 7 bases. The CDR3 is 14 amino acids. V lost 1 base to trimming and J lost 0 bases; unmatched junction nucleotides: 0. Germline CDR1 and CDR2: SGHNT and YYREEE (reference sequence). The CDR3 reads CASSLTGANYGYTF. The DNA of the CDR3 is TGTGCCAGCAGCTTGACAGGGGCTAACTATGGCTACACCTTC.

V and J are TRBV27 and TRBJ2-7, with 9 positions matching TRBD1. The CDR3 is 12 amino acids. The V gene end was trimmed by 3 bases and the J gene end by 6 bases; junction bases not matched to a gene: 0. Germline CDR1 reads MNHEY; CDR2 reads SMNVEV (reference sequence). The CDR3 region is CASSLTGGEQYF. DNA for the CDR3: TGTGCCAGCAGTTTGACAGGGGGCGAGCAGTACTTC.

The chain combines TRBV10-3 with TRBJ1-3; 8 bases line up with TRBD1. Per germline, CDR1 ENHRY and CDR2 SYGVKD. This CDR3 comprises 13 residues. With V trimmed by 10 bases and J by 3 bases, 5 bases remained unmatched. Here the CDR3 reads CATQGAVGNTIYF. The CDR3 DNA reads TGTGCCACCCAGGGGGCGGTTGGAAACACCATATATTTT.

V is TRBV19 and J is TRBJ1-6; D uncertain. The germline CDR1 and CDR2 sequences are LNHDA and SQIVND (reference sequence). The CDR3 spans 15 residues. V shed 1 base and J shed 7 bases, with 11 bases lying between them. This chain's CDR3 is CASSIGLGSNSPLHF. DNA of the CDR3: TGTGCCAGTAGTATAGGCTTGGGATCCAATTCACCCCTCCACTTT.

The chain uses TRBV9 and TRBJ2-3, with D unresolved. Germline V lookup: CDR1 SGDLS, CDR2 YYNGEE. CDR3 length: 13 amino acids. V lost 2 bases and J 4 bases, leaving 8 bases between the germline ends. This CDR3 is CASSVAPADTQYF. DNA of the CDR3: TGTGCCAGCAGCGTCGCGCCCGCAGATACGCAGTATTTT. Using reference TRBV9 and TRBJ2-3 for the parts outside the CDR3, the full variable domain is DSGVTQTPKHLITATGQRVTLRCSPRSGDLSVYWYQQSLDQGLQFLIQYYNGEERAKGNILERFSAQQFPDLHSELNLSSLELGDSALYFCASSVAPADTQYFGPGTRLTVL.

The chain is built from TRBV19 and TRBJ1-1, with 8 bases identical to TRBD1. The CDR3 sequence is 13 residues long. V shed 6 bases and J 5 bases; nucleotides not matched to a gene: 5. Per germline, CDR1 LNHDA and CDR2 SQIVND (reference sequence). The CDR3 is CASRGQGRTEAFF. The CDR3 region has the DNA TGTGCCAGTAGAGGACAGGGTCGAACTGAAGCTTTCTTT.

The chain links TRBV6-1 to TRBJ1-2; D perhaps matches TRBD1 (5 bases). The V end was cut by 7 bases, the J end by 5 bases, with 11 bases between. This CDR3 spans 12 amino acids. CDR1 MNHNS and CDR2 SASEGT come from the germline V gene. The CDR3 DNA reads as TGTGCCAGCACTCAAAGGGGATATGGCTACACCTTC. This encodes CASTQRGYGYTF.

The genes are TRBV5-1 and TRBJ2-1; either TRBD1 or TRBD2 may fit D (5 bases each). Trimming stripped 0 bases from V and 10 bases from J, with 11 bases between. Germline CDR1 SGHRS, CDR2 YFSETQ. This CDR3 contains 13 residues. CDR3 DNA: TGCGCCAGCAGCTTGGTTCTAGCAGGGGAGCAGTTCTTC. Its translation is CASSLVLAGEQFF. Looking up the rest from reference TRBV5-1 and TRBJ2-1 gives the full variable domain: KAGVTQTPRYLIKTRGQQVTLSCSPISGHRSVSWYQQTPGQGLQFLFEYFSETQRNKGNFPGRFSGRQFSNSRSEMNVSTLELGDSALYLCASSLVLAGEQFFGPGTRLTVL.

The V and J genes are TRBV5-5 and TRBJ1-1; TRBD1 agrees at 8 bases. Germline values: CDR1 SGHKS, CDR2 YYEKEE (reference sequence). CDR3 length: 14 residues. With 4 bases clipped from V and 0 bases from J, the junction kept 2 bases outside the gene matches. The CDR3 reads CASSTGGLNTEAFF. CDR3 bases: TGTGCCAGCAGCACAGGGGGTTTGAACACTGAAGCTTTCTTT.

There are a few counts of this clone. This chain connects TRBV5-5 to TRBJ2-7; 12 nucleotides match TRBD2. The V gene end was trimmed by 3 bases and the J gene end by 6 bases; junction bases not matched to a gene: 4. Germline V gives CDR1 SGHKS, CDR2 YYEKEE (reference sequence). This CDR3 is built from 14 residues. The CDR3, as DNA: TGTGCCAGCAGCTCGCTAGCGGGGGGGCGCGAGCAGTACTTC. It specifies CASSSLAGGREQYF.

As concerns this clone: This sample includes further DNA sequences coding for the same CDR3. The chain recombines TRBV28 with TRBJ1-5, with 7 nucleotides matching TRBD1. Germline trimming cut 3 bases from V and 1 base from J; bases unmatched to any gene: 3. Germline loops: CDR1 MDHEN, CDR2 SYDVKM. CDR3 length equals 15 residues. CDR3 coding DNA: TGTGCCAGCAGTTTCCGGACAGGCAGCAATCAGCCCCAGCATTTT. Protein product: CASSFRTGSNQPQHF.

CDR3 sequence reads: CASSRDRGQRAEAFF. The CDR3 nucleotides read TGTGCCAGCAGCCGGGACAGGGGGCAAAGGGCTGAAGCTTTCTTT. The rearrangement joins TRBV5-6 to TRBJ1-1; 12 bases map to TRBD1. In germline, CDR1 is SGHDT, CDR2 YYEEEE. CDR3 length: 15 amino acids. The J segment lost 6 bases and the V segment lost 4 bases, leaving 7 bases of the junction unmatched.

This rearrangement joins TRBV4-3 to TRBJ2-1; 12 bases align to TRBD2. The CDR3 covers 14 residues. V lost 4 bases to trimming and J lost 5 bases; unmatched junction nucleotides: 0. In germline, CDR1 is LGHNA, CDR2 YSLEER. CDR3 nucleotides: TGCGCCAGCAGCCGACTAGCGGGGGACAATGAGCAGTTCTTC. It is translated as CASSRLAGDNEQFF.

The chain combines TRBV7-9 with TRBJ1-2; D is unresolved. The CDR3 runs 8 residues. V shed 5 bases and J shed 10 bases, with 2 bases lying between them. Germline CDR1 reads SEHNR; CDR2 reads FQNEAQ (reference sequence). This chain's CDR3 is CASSPYTF. For the CDR3, the DNA is TGTGCCAGCAGCCCCTACACCTTC.

The chain employs TRBV28 and TRBJ1-3; D gene uncertain. Deletions cut 5 bases from V and 0 bases from J, with 5 bases between. The CDR3 extends over 13 amino acids. The germline V gene encodes CDR1 MDHEN and CDR2 SYDVKM. The CDR3 here is CASSQVSGNTIYF. The CDR3 DNA reads TGTGCCAGCAGTCAGGTCTCTGGAAACACCATATATTTT.

The chain couples TRBV11-3 to TRBJ2-7, with D tentatively TRBD1 (6 bases). V was shortened by 1 base and J by 5 bases, with 9 bases between the two germline ends. Germline CDR1 SGHNT, CDR2 YENEEA. The CDR3 totals 13 residues. CDR3 residues: CASSLGTGHEQYF. The CDR3 region has the DNA TGTGCCAGCAGCTTAGGTACAGGGCACGAGCAGTACTTC.

The rearrangement links TRBV6-5 to TRBJ1-1, with D possibly being TRBD1 (5 bases). Trimming took 2 bases from V and 3 from J, leaving 16 bases between them. The CDR3 is made up of 16 amino acids. CDR1 and CDR2 (germline): MNHEY, SVGAGI. CDR3 protein: CASSYDSRTGDTEAFF. The CDR3, as DNA: TGTGCCAGCAGTTACGACAGTCGGACCGGGGACACTGAAGCTTTCTTT.

This chain uses TRBV19 with TRBJ2-5, with TRBD1 as a possible D gene (5 bases). Germline lookup yields CDR1 LNHDA and CDR2 SQIVND (reference sequence). This CDR3 contains 13 residues. Trimming took off 5 bases at V and 1 base at J, with 8 bases between the two ends. CDR3 in amino acids: CASSGQGQETQYF. The CDR3 coding sequence is TGTGCCAGTAGTGGGCAGGGCCAAGAGACCCAGTACTTC.

This chain joins TRBV7-2 and TRBJ2-3; unclear D gene. Trimming left V 2 bases short and J 5 bases short, with 5 bases between. There are 12 residues in the CDR3. Germline V lookup: CDR1 SGHTA, CDR2 FQGNSA. The CDR3 loop reads CASSLQVDTQYF. Written as DNA, the CDR3 is TGTGCCAGCAGCTTACAGGTAGATACGCAGTATTTT.

This clone was detected only a few times. The chain is built from TRBV7-8 and TRBJ2-7; D not resolved. Trimming removed 1 base from V and 6 bases from J, with 4 bases in between. The germline CDR1 and CDR2 sequences are SGHVS and FQNEAQ. CDR3 length: 11 amino acids. CDR3 nucleotides: TGTGCCAGCAGCTTAGGGCCCGAGCAGTACTTC. This translates into CASSLGPEQYF. Full variable domain (remainder filled in from reference TRBV7-8 and TRBJ2-7): GAGVSQSPRYKVAKRGQDVALRCDPISGHVSLFWYQQALGQGPEFLTYFQNEAQLDKSGLPSDRFFAERPEGSVSTLKIQRTQQEDSAVYLCASSLGPEQYFGPGTRLTVT.